A selection of T cell receptor beta chains follows, all from one sample in a study of cytomegalovirus exposure and HLA in healthy donors. Here immunoSEQ multiplex PCR was the method, and the copy in TCRdb shows in-frame clones only, minus some. The sample shows about 140,000 clones, around 85% of them seen only once. The specimen was PBMCs. These receptors originate from a man younger than 35 in good health and CMV-seronegative. Both conserved end residues are part of each CDR3. Fields, in order: V gene, clone size, J gene, D gene, CDR3 protein, CDR3 DNA. D genes are given only for firm matches. Clone sizes are given selectively: once, few, many, or a class where the clone is expanded.

V gene: TRBV27
clone size: -
J gene: TRBJ1-4
D gene: -
CDR3 protein: CASSSRGFNEKLFF
CDR3 DNA: TGTGCCAGCAGTTCCCGGGGGTTTAATGAAAAACTGTTTTTT

V gene: TRBV12-5
clone size: -
J gene: TRBJ2-1
D gene: -
CDR3 protein: CASGLVIRTVRGYNEQFF
CDR3 DNA: TGTGCTAGTGGTTTAGTAATAAGGACCGTTAGGGGGTACAATGAGCAGTTCTTC

V gene: TRBV30
clone size: few
J gene: TRBJ2-7
D gene: -
CDR3 protein: CAWSGPFYEQYF
CDR3 DNA: TGTGCCTGGAGTGGGCCCTTCTACGAGCAGTACTTC

V gene: TRBV15
clone size: -
J gene: TRBJ2-7
D gene: TRBD2
CDR3 protein: CATSRLSGSGYEQYF
CDR3 DNA: TGTGCCACCAGCAGACTAAGCGGGAGTGGGTACGAGCAGTACTTC

V gene: TRBV6-4
clone size: few
J gene: TRBJ2-3
D gene: TRBD2
CDR3 protein: CAISGTSGTDTQYF
CDR3 DNA: TGTGCCATTTCCGGGACTAGCGGCACAGATACGCAGTATTTT

V gene: TRBV7-9
clone size: -
J gene: TRBJ2-5
D gene: TRBD2
CDR3 protein: CASSRWGSGRPIRQETQYF
CDR3 DNA: TGTGCCAGCAGCCGCTGGGGGAGCGGGAGGCCAATCCGACAAGAGACCCAGTACTTC

V gene: TRBV6-1
clone size: -
J gene: TRBJ1-3
D gene: TRBD1
CDR3 protein: CASSARTGKGNTIYF
CDR3 DNA: TGTGCCAGCAGTGCCCGGACAGGGAAAGGAAACACCATATATTTT

V gene: TRBV7-2
clone size: -
J gene: TRBJ2-7
D gene: -
CDR3 protein: CASRSDTYEQYF
CDR3 DNA: TGTGCCAGCAGATCCGACACCTACGAGCAGTACTTC

V gene: TRBV30
clone size: -
J gene: TRBJ2-1
D gene: -
CDR3 protein: CAWRAGLKSNEQFF
CDR3 DNA: TGTGCCTGGAGGGCGGGACTCAAGAGCAATGAGCAGTTCTTC

V gene: TRBV2
clone size: -
J gene: TRBJ2-2
D gene: -
CDR3 protein: CASSGGQYTGELFF
CDR3 DNA: TGTGCCAGCAGTGGTGGGCAGTACACCGGGGAGCTGTTTTTT

V gene: TRBV28
clone size: -
J gene: TRBJ2-1
D gene: TRBD2
CDR3 protein: CASSIGATSGRPLNEQFF
CDR3 DNA: TGTGCCAGCAGCATTGGGGCGACTAGCGGGAGGCCCCTCAATGAGCAGTTCTTC

V gene: TRBV2
clone size: -
J gene: TRBJ2-1
D gene: -
CDR3 protein: CASSVGGLGYNEQFF
CDR3 DNA: TGTGCCAGCAGTGTGGGGGGTTTAGGGTACAATGAGCAGTTCTTC

V gene: TRBV5-5
clone size: -
J gene: TRBJ2-7
D gene: -
CDR3 protein: CASSPGNEQYF
CDR3 DNA: TGTGCCAGCAGTCCAGGGAACGAGCAGTACTTC

V gene: TRBV6-1
clone size: -
J gene: TRBJ2-7
D gene: -
CDR3 protein: CASSAQVVEYEQYF
CDR3 DNA: TGTGCCAGCAGTGCTCAGGTCGTCGAGTACGAGCAGTACTTC

V gene: TRBV2
clone size: -
J gene: TRBJ1-4
D gene: -
CDR3 protein: CASTSGGSTNEKLFF
CDR3 DNA: TGTGCCAGCACTTCAGGAGGATCAACTAATGAAAAACTGTTTTTT

V gene: TRBV5-5
clone size: -
J gene: TRBJ2-7
D gene: TRBD1
CDR3 protein: CASSSEPGQRYYEQYF
CDR3 DNA: TGTGCCAGCAGCAGCGAACCGGGACAGCGTTACTACGAGCAGTACTTC

V gene: TRBV11-2
clone size: few
J gene: TRBJ2-5
D gene: -
CDR3 protein: CASSSGGETQYF
CDR3 DNA: TGTGCCAGCAGCTCTGGGGGGGAGACCCAGTACTTC

V gene: TRBV29-1
clone size: -
J gene: TRBJ2-1
D gene: TRBD1
CDR3 protein: CSVNTRDRGRNEQFF
CDR3 DNA: TGCAGCGTGAATACCCGGGACAGGGGGCGCAATGAGCAGTTCTTC

V gene: TRBV2
clone size: -
J gene: TRBJ2-2
D gene: -
CDR3 protein: CASSMQGQNTGELFF
CDR3 DNA: TGTGCCAGCAGTATGCAGGGCCAAAACACCGGGGAGCTGTTTTTT

V gene: TRBV5-4
clone size: -
J gene: TRBJ2-7
D gene: TRBD2
CDR3 protein: CASSLASGVPSVYEQYF
CDR3 DNA: TGTGCCAGCAGCTTGGCTAGCGGGGTTCCGTCCGTCTACGAGCAGTACTTC

V gene: TRBV28
clone size: -
J gene: TRBJ2-5
D gene: TRBD1
CDR3 protein: CASSQPGGKETQYF
CDR3 DNA: TGTGCCAGCAGTCAGCCAGGGGGCAAGGAGACCCAGTACTTC

V gene: TRBV15
clone size: -
J gene: TRBJ2-3
D gene: TRBD2
CDR3 protein: CAISPQRGSTDTQYF
CDR3 DNA: TGTGCCATATCTCCCCAGCGGGGTAGCACAGATACGCAGTATTTT

V gene: TRBV7-6
clone size: -
J gene: TRBJ2-5
D gene: -
CDR3 protein: CASSLTSPSGRETQYF
CDR3 DNA: TGTGCCAGCAGCTTAACTAGCCCCTCGGGGCGAGAGACCCAGTACTTC

V gene: TRBV28
clone size: once
J gene: TRBJ2-2
D gene: TRBD1
CDR3 protein: CASSPTGVTGELFF
CDR3 DNA: TGTGCCAGCAGTCCAACAGGGGTCACCGGGGAGCTGTTTTTT

V gene: TRBV4-1
clone size: -
J gene: TRBJ2-7
D gene: TRBD1
CDR3 protein: CASSQDGTGTYEQYF
CDR3 DNA: TGCGCCAGCAGCCAAGATGGGACAGGGACCTACGAGCAGTACTTC

V gene: TRBV11-3
clone size: -
J gene: TRBJ2-3
D gene: -
CDR3 protein: CASSPRTARTTDTQYF
CDR3 DNA: TGTGCCAGCAGCCCCAGGACAGCCCGCACCACAGATACGCAGTATTTT

V gene: TRBV7-9
clone size: -
J gene: TRBJ1-1
D gene: -
CDR3 protein: CASSPLGQPNTEAFF
CDR3 DNA: TGTGCCAGCAGCCCACTGGGACAACCAAACACTGAAGCTTTCTTT

V gene: TRBV11-2
clone size: -
J gene: TRBJ2-7
D gene: -
CDR3 protein: CASSLGPAYEQYF
CDR3 DNA: TGTGCCAGCAGCTTAGGGCCCGCCTACGAGCAGTACTTC

V gene: TRBV11-2
clone size: -
J gene: TRBJ2-5
D gene: TRBD1
CDR3 protein: CASSTYDRGLETQYF
CDR3 DNA: TGTGCCAGCAGCACCTACGACAGGGGGCTGGAGACCCAGTACTTC

V gene: TRBV30
clone size: -
J gene: TRBJ2-1
D gene: -
CDR3 protein: CAWSVYTGTDNEQFF
CDR3 DNA: TGTGCCTGGAGTGTCTATACGGGAACCGACAATGAGCAGTTCTTC

V gene: TRBV4-2
clone size: -
J gene: TRBJ1-5
D gene: -
CDR3 protein: CASSQVPGEGQPQHF
CDR3 DNA: TGTGCCAGCAGCCAAGTACCCGGGGAAGGCCAGCCCCAGCATTTT

V gene: TRBV18
clone size: -
J gene: TRBJ1-2
D gene: TRBD1
CDR3 protein: CASSPGTGGSGAYGYTF
CDR3 DNA: TGTGCCAGCTCACCAGGGACAGGGGGCAGTGGGGCTTATGGCTACACCTTC

V gene: TRBV27
clone size: -
J gene: TRBJ2-3
D gene: TRBD2
CDR3 protein: CASSPRLAGTQYF
CDR3 DNA: TGTGCCAGCAGTCCCCGACTAGCTGGAACGCAGTATTTT

V gene: TRBV6-1
clone size: few
J gene: TRBJ2-3
D gene: -
CDR3 protein: CASSEALSGADTQYF
CDR3 DNA: TGTGCCAGCAGTGAAGCGCTGAGTGGAGCAGATACGCAGTATTTT

V gene: TRBV5-1
clone size: -
J gene: TRBJ2-7
D gene: TRBD1
CDR3 protein: CASSLAGQDHEQYF
CDR3 DNA: TGCGCCAGCAGCTTGGCGGGACAGGATCACGAGCAGTACTTC

V gene: TRBV7-9
clone size: -
J gene: TRBJ2-2
D gene: TRBD1
CDR3 protein: CASSPRDRGPNTGELFF
CDR3 DNA: TGTGCCAGCAGCCCTAGGGACAGGGGACCGAACACCGGGGAGCTGTTTTTT

V gene: TRBV4-3
clone size: -
J gene: TRBJ2-7
D gene: TRBD2
CDR3 protein: CASSRLAGGAYEQYF
CDR3 DNA: TGCGCCAGCAGCCGACTAGCGGGAGGAGCTTACGAGCAGTACTTC

V gene: TRBV5-7
clone size: -
J gene: TRBJ2-5
D gene: -
CDR3 protein: CASSKDSQETQYF
CDR3 DNA: TGTGCCAGCAGCAAAGACAGCCAAGAGACCCAGTACTTC

V gene: TRBV19
clone size: few
J gene: TRBJ2-5
D gene: -
CDR3 protein: CASSGGRETQYF
CDR3 DNA: TGTGCCAGTAGTGGAGGGAGAGAGACCCAGTACTTC

V gene: TRBV6-1
clone size: -
J gene: TRBJ2-1
D gene: TRBD2
CDR3 protein: CASSELLLAGGYNEQFF
CDR3 DNA: TGTGCCAGCAGTGAACTATTGCTAGCGGGAGGTTACAATGAGCAGTTCTTC

V gene: TRBV18
clone size: -
J gene: TRBJ1-1
D gene: -
CDR3 protein: CASSPRWRRRDTEAFF
CDR3 DNA: TGTGCCAGCTCACCACGGTGGAGGCGTCGGGACACTGAAGCTTTCTTT

V gene: TRBV18
clone size: -
J gene: TRBJ2-2
D gene: TRBD1
CDR3 protein: CASSPMEGQGAGELFF
CDR3 DNA: TGTGCCAGCTCACCGATGGAGGGACAGGGGGCCGGGGAGCTGTTTTTT

V gene: TRBV28
clone size: -
J gene: TRBJ2-7
D gene: -
CDR3 protein: CASSPTEYEQYF
CDR3 DNA: TGTGCCAGCAGTCCCACAGAATACGAGCAGTACTTC

V gene: TRBV5-1
clone size: -
J gene: TRBJ1-1
D gene: TRBD1
CDR3 protein: CASRQGERTEAFF
CDR3 DNA: TGCGCCAGTCGGCAGGGGGAGAGGACTGAAGCTTTCTTT

V gene: TRBV6-1
clone size: -
J gene: TRBJ1-6
D gene: -
CDR3 protein: CASSGVRNSPLHF
CDR3 DNA: TGTGCCAGCAGTGGTGTGAGAAATTCACCCCTCCACTTT

V gene: TRBV15
clone size: few
J gene: TRBJ1-5
D gene: TRBD1
CDR3 protein: CATSGLDRASILF
CDR3 DNA: TGTGCCACCAGCGGGTTGGACAGGGCGAGCATCCTTTTT

V gene: TRBV15
clone size: -
J gene: TRBJ1-1
D gene: -
CDR3 protein: CATSREPGLTEAFF
CDR3 DNA: TGTGCCACCAGCAGAGAACCAGGGTTAACTGAAGCTTTCTTT